The present T cell receptor beta chain was sequenced within a study of T-cell reconstitution after alpha-beta-depleted transplantation in children. In this sample, this clonotype turned up many times. Antigen unknown. The CDR3 runs 14 residues. The ends were cut back, 4 bases at V and 3 bases at J, with 11 bases in the middle. CDR1 and CDR2 from the germline V gene are SGHKS and YYEKEE (reference sequence). General study results and limits: One year after transplant, T-cell counts and diversity came mostly from newly produced T cells. At around two months after transplant, the alpha-beta T cells were reportedly derived from several hundred expanded clones that came from non-depleted graft cells. Several patients had high TCRbeta diversity at day 60; it came from surviving recipient T cells and thymic progenitors.

Unique molecular identifiers were incorporated when the TCRbeta library was constructed. TCRdb passed the PCR reads through MiXCR, listing each CDR3 protein once. The sample includes 450,000 to 600,000 distinct CDR3 sequences, approximately 10% of them seen just once. This chain joins TRBV5-5 and TRBJ1-3; D unresolved. The origin of this receptor is a child younger than 10 with inherited bone marrow failure, due to receive a stem cell transplant. The source material was PBMCs, sampled before TCRalphabeta/CD19-depleted stem cell transplant. CDR3 sequence reads: CASSVRRDGNTIYF. The DNA of the CDR3 is TGTGCCAGCAGCGTACGGAGAGATGGAAACACCATATATTTT.